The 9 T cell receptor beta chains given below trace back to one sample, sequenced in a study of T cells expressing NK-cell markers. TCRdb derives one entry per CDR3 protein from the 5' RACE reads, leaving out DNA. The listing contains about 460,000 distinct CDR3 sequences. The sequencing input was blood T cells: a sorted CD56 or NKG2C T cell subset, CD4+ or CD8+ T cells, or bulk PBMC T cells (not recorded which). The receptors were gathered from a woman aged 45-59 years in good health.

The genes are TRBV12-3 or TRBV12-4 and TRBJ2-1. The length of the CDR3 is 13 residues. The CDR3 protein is CASSLLEDNEQFF.

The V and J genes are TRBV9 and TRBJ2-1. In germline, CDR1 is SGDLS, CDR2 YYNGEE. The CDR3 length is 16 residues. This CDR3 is CASSAHLGLQYNEQFF.

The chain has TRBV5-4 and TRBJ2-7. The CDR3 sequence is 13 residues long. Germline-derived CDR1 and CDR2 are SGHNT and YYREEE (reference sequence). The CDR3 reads CASSPADRYEQYF.

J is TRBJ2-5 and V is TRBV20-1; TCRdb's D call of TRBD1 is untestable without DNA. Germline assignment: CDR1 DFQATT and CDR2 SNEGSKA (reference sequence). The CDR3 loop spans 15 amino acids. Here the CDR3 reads CSAVRPGRRQETQYF.

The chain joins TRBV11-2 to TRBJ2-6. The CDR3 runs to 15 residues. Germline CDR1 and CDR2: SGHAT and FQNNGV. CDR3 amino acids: CASSPRSAGANVLTF.

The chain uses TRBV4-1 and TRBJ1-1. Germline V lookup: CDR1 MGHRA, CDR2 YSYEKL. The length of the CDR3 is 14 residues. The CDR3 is CASSQGRVNTEAFF.

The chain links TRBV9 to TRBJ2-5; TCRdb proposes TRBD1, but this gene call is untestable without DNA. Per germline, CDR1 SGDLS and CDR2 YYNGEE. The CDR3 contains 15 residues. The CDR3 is CASSYGQGRSETQYF. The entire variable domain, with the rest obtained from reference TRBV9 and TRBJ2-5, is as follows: DSGVTQTPKHLITATGQRVTLRCSPRSGDLSVYWYQQSLDQGLQFLIQYYNGEERAKGNILERFSAQQFPDLHSELNLSSLELGDSALYFCASSYGQGRSETQYFGPGTRLLVL.

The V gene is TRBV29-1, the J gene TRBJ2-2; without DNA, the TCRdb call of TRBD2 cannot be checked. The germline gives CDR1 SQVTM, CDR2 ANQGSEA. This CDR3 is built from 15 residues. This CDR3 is CSVEWRPSSPGELFF.

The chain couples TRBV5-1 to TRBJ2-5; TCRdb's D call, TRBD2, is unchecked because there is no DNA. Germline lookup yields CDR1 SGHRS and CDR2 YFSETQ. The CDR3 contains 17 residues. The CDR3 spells CASSPGLAGDRGETQYF.